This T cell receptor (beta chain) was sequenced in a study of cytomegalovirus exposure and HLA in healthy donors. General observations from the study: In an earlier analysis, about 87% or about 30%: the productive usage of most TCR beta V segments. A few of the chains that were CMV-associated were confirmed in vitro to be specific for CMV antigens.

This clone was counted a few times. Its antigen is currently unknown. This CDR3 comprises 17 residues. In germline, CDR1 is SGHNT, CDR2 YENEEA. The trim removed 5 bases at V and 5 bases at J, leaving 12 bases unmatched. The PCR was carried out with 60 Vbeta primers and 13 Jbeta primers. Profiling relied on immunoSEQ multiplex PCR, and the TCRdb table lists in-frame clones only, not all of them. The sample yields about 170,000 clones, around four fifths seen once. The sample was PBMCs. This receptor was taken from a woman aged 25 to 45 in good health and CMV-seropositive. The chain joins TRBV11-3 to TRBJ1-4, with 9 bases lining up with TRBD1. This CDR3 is CASSHGTGPTRNEKLFF. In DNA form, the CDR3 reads TGTGCCAGCAGCCATGGGACAGGGCCCACCCGAAATGAAAAACTGTTTTTT.